This paragraph reports one TCR beta chain. This record belongs to a study of blood T cell repertoires in COVID-19. Study details: The cDNA or gDNA used as material had been derived from T cells, B-cell-depleted T cells, or PBMCs.

In germline, CDR1 is MGHRA, CDR2 YSYEKL. The CDR3 sequence is 17 residues long. The ends were cut back, 1 base at V and 0 bases at J, with 10 bases in the middle. Authors' data handling: It was from reference gene primer amplification that nucleated cell counts were estimated. Assay used: immunoSEQ multiplex PCR; TCRdb lists only in-frame clones, some missing. That table supplies the V and J calls and clone size; D and trimming were determined from the DNA. The table includes under 300,000 clones, approximately 86% detected once. Sequenced material: peripheral blood. The chain joins TRBV4-1 to TRBJ1-6; the D gene is possibly TRBD1 (5 bases). The TCR comes from a woman between 65 and 79 years old with COVID-19, enrolled during active disease. CDR3 loop: CASSQGGGSSYNSPLHF. The CDR3 DNA sequence: TGCGCCAGCAGCCAAGGCGGGGGGAGCTCCTATAATTCACCCCTCCACTTT.